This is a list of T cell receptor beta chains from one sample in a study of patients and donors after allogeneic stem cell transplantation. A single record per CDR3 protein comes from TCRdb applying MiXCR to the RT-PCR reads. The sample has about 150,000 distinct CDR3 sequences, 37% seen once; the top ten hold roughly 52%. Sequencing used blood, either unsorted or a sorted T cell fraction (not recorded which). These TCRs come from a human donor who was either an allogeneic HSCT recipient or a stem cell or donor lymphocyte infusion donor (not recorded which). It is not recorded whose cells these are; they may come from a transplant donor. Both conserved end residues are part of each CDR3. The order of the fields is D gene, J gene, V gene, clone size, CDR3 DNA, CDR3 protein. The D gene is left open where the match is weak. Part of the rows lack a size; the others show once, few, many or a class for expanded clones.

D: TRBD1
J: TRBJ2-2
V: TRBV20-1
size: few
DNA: TGCAGTGCTAGAGCGGGACAGGGGTTTGGGGAGCTGTTTTTT
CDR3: CSARAGQGFGELFF

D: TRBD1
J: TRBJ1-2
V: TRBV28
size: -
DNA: TGTGCCAGCAGTAAAGAGTACCACAGGGGTGGCTACACCTTC
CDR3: CASSKEYHRGGYTF

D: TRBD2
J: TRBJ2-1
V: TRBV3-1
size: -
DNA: TGTGCCAGCAGCCAAGAAAGGGAAGGGAGGGATGAGCAGTTCTTC
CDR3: CASSQEREGRDEQFF

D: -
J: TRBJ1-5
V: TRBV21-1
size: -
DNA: TGTGCCAGACGTTACCGGACCGTGGATTTCAATCAGCCCCAGCATTTT
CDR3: CARRYRTVDFNQPQHF

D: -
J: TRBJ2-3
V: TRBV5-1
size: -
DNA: TGCGCCAGCTCGCGGACCTTCATGAATACGCAGTATTTT
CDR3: CASSRTFMNTQYF

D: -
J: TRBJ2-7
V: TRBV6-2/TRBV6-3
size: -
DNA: TGTGCCAGCAGTTACTCCATCGCGGGGGCCCCCTCGCTATACGAGCAGTACTTC
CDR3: CASSYSIAGAPSLYEQYF

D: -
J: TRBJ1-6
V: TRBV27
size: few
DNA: TGTGCCAGCAGTTTAGGCCGATCCTATAATTCACCCCTCCACTTT
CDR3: CASSLGRSYNSPLHF

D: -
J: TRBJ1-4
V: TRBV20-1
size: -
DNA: TGCAGTGCTAGCAGGAACCCCCCGGGCGAAAAACTGTTTTTT
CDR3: CSASRNPPGEKLFF

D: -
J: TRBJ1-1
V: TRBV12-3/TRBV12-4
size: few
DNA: TGTGCCAGCAGTTTTCAGGAGCTGAACACTGAAGCTTTCTTT
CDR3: CASSFQELNTEAFF

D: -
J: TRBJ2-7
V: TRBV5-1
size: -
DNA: TGCGCCAGCAGCTTGGCCTACAGCTCCTACGAGCAGTACTTC
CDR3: CASSLAYSSYEQYF

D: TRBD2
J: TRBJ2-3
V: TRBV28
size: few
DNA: TGTGCCAGCAGTCTCTACAACCTAGCGGGGTCGGGGACAGATACGCAGTATTTT
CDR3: CASSLYNLAGSGTDTQYF

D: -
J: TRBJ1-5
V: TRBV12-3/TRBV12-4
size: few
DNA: TGTGCCAGCAGTTCAGGGTATAGCAATCAGCCCCAGCATTTT
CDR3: CASSSGYSNQPQHF

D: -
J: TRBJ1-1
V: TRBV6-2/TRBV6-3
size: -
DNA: TGTGCCAGCAGACCTTTCGGACAGTATGAAGCTTTCTTT
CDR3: CASRPFGQYEAFF

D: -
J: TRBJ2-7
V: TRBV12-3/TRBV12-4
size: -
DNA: TGTGCCAGCAGTTTCCCGGGGTTCGACGAGCAGTACTTC
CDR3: CASSFPGFDEQYF

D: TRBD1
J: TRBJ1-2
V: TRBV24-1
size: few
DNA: TGTGCCACCAGTGATTGGGGACAGGGAGACTATGGCTACACCTTC
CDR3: CATSDWGQGDYGYTF

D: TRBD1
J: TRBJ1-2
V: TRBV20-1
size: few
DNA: TGCAGTGCTAGAGAGACAGGGATTTTTAACTATGGCTACACCTTC
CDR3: CSARETGIFNYGYTF

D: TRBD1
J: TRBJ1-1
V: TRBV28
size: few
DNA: TGTGCCAGCAGTCCTGTCGACAGGGCGAGGACTGAAGCTTTCTTT
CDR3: CASSPVDRARTEAFF

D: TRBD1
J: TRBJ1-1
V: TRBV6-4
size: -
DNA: TGTGCCAGCAGTGAACAGGGGGGGAGGACTGAAGCTTTCTTT
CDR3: CASSEQGGRTEAFF

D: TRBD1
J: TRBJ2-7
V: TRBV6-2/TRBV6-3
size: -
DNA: TGTGCCAGCAACTCGGACAGGGAGATCCACGAGCAGTACTTC
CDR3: CASNSDREIHEQYF

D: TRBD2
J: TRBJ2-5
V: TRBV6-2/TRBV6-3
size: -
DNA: TGTGCCAGCAAGACTAGCGTCCAAGAGACCCAGTACTTC
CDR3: CASKTSVQETQYF

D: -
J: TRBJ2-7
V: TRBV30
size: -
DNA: TGTGCCTGGAGATTAGCAGGAGACTACGAGCAGTACTTC
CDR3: CAWRLAGDYEQYF

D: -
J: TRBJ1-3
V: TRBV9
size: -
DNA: TGTGCCAGCAGCGCAGGGACTGGAAACACCATATATTTT
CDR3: CASSAGTGNTIYF

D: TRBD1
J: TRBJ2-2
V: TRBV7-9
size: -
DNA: TGTGCCAGCAGCTTACCGCGGACAGGGGAAACCGGGGAGCTGTTTTTT
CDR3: CASSLPRTGETGELFF

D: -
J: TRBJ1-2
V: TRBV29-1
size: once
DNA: TGCAGCGTTGACGGGCAGGTAGATGGCTACACCTTC
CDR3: CSVDGQVDGYTF

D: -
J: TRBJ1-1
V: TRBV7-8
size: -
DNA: TGTGCCAGCAGCTTAGCGGACAGTGGACCTGAAGCTTTCTTT
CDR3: CASSLADSGPEAFF

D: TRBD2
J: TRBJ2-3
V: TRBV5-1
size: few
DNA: TGCGCCAGCAGTCCAGGGACTAGCTACACAGATACGCAGTATTTT
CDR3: CASSPGTSYTDTQYF

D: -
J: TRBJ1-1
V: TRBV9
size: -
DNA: TGTGCCAGCAGTGTGGGAACGGTGAACACTGAAGCTTTCTTT
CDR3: CASSVGTVNTEAFF

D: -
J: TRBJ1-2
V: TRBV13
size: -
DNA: TGTGCCAGCAGCTCCCTTGCGGGGAGGTATGGCTACACCTTC
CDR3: CASSSLAGRYGYTF

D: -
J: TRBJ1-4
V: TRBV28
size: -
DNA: TGTGCCAGCAGTTTAAGCGCAGGACCTGTTGAAAAACTGTTTTTT
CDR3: CASSLSAGPVEKLFF

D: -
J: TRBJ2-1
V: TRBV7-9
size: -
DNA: TGTGCCAGCAGCCTACTAGCCGATGAGCAGTTCTTC
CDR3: CASSLLADEQFF

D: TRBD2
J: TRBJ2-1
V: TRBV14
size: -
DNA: TGTGCCAGCAGCCAATACGGGACTAGCGGGAGTGTCGGGGAGTTCTTC
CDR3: CASSQYGTSGSVGEFF